The 11 T cell receptor beta chains in this list originate from one sample, sequenced in a study of cytomegalovirus exposure and HLA in healthy donors. The PCR used 60 Vbeta and 13 Jbeta primers. Assay used: immunoSEQ multiplex PCR; TCRdb lists only in-frame clones, some missing. The profile shows 150,000 to 200,000 clones, 80% to 85% of them singletons. Sequenced: PBMCs. The receptors were sampled from a man aged 18 to 30 in good health and CMV-seronegative.

This clone was recorded once. The genes are TRBV29-1 and TRBJ2-3; a weak D match, TRBD2 (7 bases). The length of the CDR3 is 14 residues. Germline CDR1 and CDR2: SQVTM and ANQGSEA. The V end was cut by 7 bases, the J end by 5 bases, with 19 bases between. CDR3 amino acids: CSARVGGAGDTQYF. The CDR3 DNA follows: TGCAGCGCCAGGGTGGGGGGGGCCGGAGATACGCAGTATTTT.

V gene TRBV27 combines with J gene TRBJ2-4; D remains ambiguous. Trimming removed 0 bases at V and 0 bases at J, with 9 bases between. CDR1 MNHEY and CDR2 SMNVEV come from the germline V gene (reference sequence). The CDR3 is 16 residues long. CDR3 DNA: TGTGCCAGCAGTTTATCAGTAGACATAGCCAAAAACATTCAGTACTTC. Protein product: CASSLSVDIAKNIQYF.

The V gene is TRBV4-1, the J gene TRBJ2-7; weak D call: TRBD1 (6 bases). V was pared by 3 bases and J by 3 bases, with 12 bases between. Germline V gene lookup returns CDR1 MGHRA and CDR2 YSYEKL. The CDR3 sequence is 14 residues long. The CDR3 DNA is TGCGCCAGCAGCCAGGGGGCTAACGACTACGAGCAGTACTTC. Encoded protein: CASSQGANDYEQYF.

J is TRBJ2-5 and V is TRBV9; D perhaps matches TRBD1 (8 bases). Germline values: CDR1 SGDLS, CDR2 YYNGEE. The CDR3 loop spans 15 amino acids. With 3 bases removed from V and 5 bases from J, the gap between germline ends came to 17 bases. CDR3 coding DNA: TGTGCCAGCAGCGCCCTCTCACAGGGGGGGGAGACCCAGTACTTC. It codes for CASSALSQGGETQYF.

The chain uses TRBV27 and TRBJ2-2; D is possibly TRBD1 (6 bases). Germline V gene sequence: CDR1 MNHEY, CDR2 SMNVEV (reference sequence). This CDR3 region has 13 residues. Trimming cost V 4 bases and J 6 bases, with 9 bases left between them. The CDR3 coding sequence is TGTGCCAGCAGTTGGGCAGGGGCCGGGGAGCTGTTTTTT. This codes for CASSWAGAGELFF.

This chain connects TRBV7-2 to TRBJ1-6, with a tentative D call TRBD1 (6 bases). V lost 0 bases and J lost 5, with 11 bases in between. There are 16 residues in the CDR3. CDR1 and CDR2 from the germline V gene are SGHTA and FQGNSA. Here the CDR3 reads CASSLAAGAHNSPLHF. CDR3 in DNA: TGTGCCAGCAGCTTAGCGGCAGGGGCTCATAATTCACCCCTCCACTTT.

This sequence joins TRBV4-1 and TRBJ2-2, with 11 bases fitting TRBD2. Germline values: CDR1 MGHRA, CDR2 YSYEKL. V lost 5 bases to trimming and J lost 0 bases; unmatched junction nucleotides: 2. This CDR3 contains 16 residues. For the CDR3, the DNA is TGCGCCAGCAGCGTTAGCGGGAGGGCGAACACCGGGGAGCTGTTTTTT. Its translation is CASSVSGRANTGELFF.

CDR3 protein: CASSGLRASGRTDTQYF. The CDR3, as DNA: TGTGCCAGCAGTGGACTCCGGGCTAGCGGGAGAACAGATACGCAGTATTTT. This chain links TRBV27 with TRBJ2-3, with 10 bases lining up with TRBD2. The V and J ends lost 5 bases and 3 bases, in that order; junction bases with no gene match: 11. CDR3 size: 17 residues. Germline lookup yields CDR1 MNHEY and CDR2 SMNVEV (reference sequence).

This clone came up once. The gene calls are TRBV7-2 and TRBJ1-4; possible D gene TRBD1, 5 bases. V dropped 1 base and J dropped 8 bases, with 14 bases sitting between them. CDR3 length: 15 residues. Germline-derived CDR1 and CDR2 are SGHTA and FQGNSA. CDR3 nucleotide sequence: TGTGCCAGCAGCTTAGGAGCGCAGGGTGGGGAAAAACTGTTTTTT. Protein product: CASSLGAQGGEKLFF.

The chain couples TRBV6-6 to TRBJ2-1; 12 nucleotides agree with TRBD2. V lost 6 bases to trimming and J lost 3 bases; unmatched junction nucleotides: 3. The CDR3 is 15 residues long. Germline V gene sequence: CDR1 MNHNY, CDR2 SVGAGI (reference sequence). CDR3 protein: CASSATSGSYNEQFF. CDR3 nucleotide sequence: TGTGCCAGCAGCGCGACTAGCGGGAGCTACAATGAGCAGTTCTTC.

This clone has just a few counts. V gene TRBV6-1 combines with J gene TRBJ2-3, with 8 positions matching TRBD1. CDR3 size: 14 residues. In germline, CDR1 is MNHNS, CDR2 SASEGT. After removal of 8 bases from V and 6 bases from J, the junction contained 10 bases not matched to a gene. In DNA form, the CDR3 reads TGTGCCAGCTCCCGGGACAGGCCTCTGGATACGCAGTATTTT. Its protein product is CASSRDRPLDTQYF.